The clone carrying this T cell receptor (beta chain) was detected many times. The V end was cut by 8 bases, the J end by 5 bases, with 10 bases between. This CDR3 is built from 12 residues. TCRdb re-called the 5' RACE reads through MiXCR, storing one row per CDR3 protein. The table shows more than 35,000 distinct CDR3 sequences, with roughly 6.1% occurring only once. The sample originates from a study of T-cell memory formation after mild COVID-19. The specimen was PBMCs or a T cell subset sorted from them (not recorded which). This rearrangement joins TRBV12-3 or TRBV12-4 to TRBJ2-1; perhaps TRBD2 as D (5 bases). This sequence originates from an adult who had mild COVID-19 (a few samples of this study predate the infection). Cell type and time point are not known. DNA for the CDR3: TGTGCCAGCGAGGGAGTAGACAATGAGCAGTTCTTC. This encodes CASEGVDNEQFF.